The rows below give T cell receptor beta chains drawn from one sample of a study of cytomegalovirus exposure and HLA in healthy donors. Using immunoSEQ multiplex PCR, the repertoire was profiled, and TCRdb retains in-frame clones only, with some absent. Here the sample spans about 120,000 clones, less than 80% being singletons. Material for sequencing was PBMCs. These receptors originate from a middle-aged woman in good health and CMV-seropositive. Each CDR3 is given with its conserved first and last residue. D genes are given only for firm matches.

v_call: TRBV4-2; d_call: -; j_call: TRBJ1-1; cdr3_length: 17; cdr3_aa: CASSPLGQIGAGTEAFF
v_call: TRBV28; d_call: -; j_call: TRBJ1-5; cdr3_length: 11; cdr3_aa: CASSNREPQHF
v_call: TRBV9; d_call: -; j_call: TRBJ2-2; cdr3_length: 15; cdr3_aa: CASSARRSAGGELFF
v_call: TRBV15; d_call: -; j_call: TRBJ1-1; cdr3_length: 12; cdr3_aa: CATSRDWRGAFF
v_call: TRBV9; d_call: -; j_call: TRBJ2-3; cdr3_length: 15; cdr3_aa: CASSARQERTDTQYF
v_call: TRBV21-1; d_call: -; j_call: TRBJ2-7; cdr3_length: 14; cdr3_aa: CASRRTGGYYEQYF
v_call: TRBV15; d_call: -; j_call: -; cdr3_length: 16; cdr3_aa: CATRGGGENPNYEQYF
v_call: TRBV2; d_call: TRBD1; j_call: TRBJ1-2; cdr3_length: 13; cdr3_aa: CASSLQGAGGYTF
v_call: TRBV9; d_call: -; j_call: TRBJ2-7; cdr3_length: 15; cdr3_aa: CASSVGTGLSYEQYF
v_call: TRBV9; d_call: -; j_call: TRBJ2-7; cdr3_length: 15; cdr3_aa: CASSRIGWRDDEQYF
v_call: TRBV5-1; d_call: TRBD2; j_call: TRBJ2-1; cdr3_length: 19; cdr3_aa: CASSRVTGLDGTSEDEQFF
v_call: TRBV5-6; d_call: TRBD1; j_call: TRBJ1-3; cdr3_length: 16; cdr3_aa: CASSDPGQGAGNTIYF
v_call: TRBV2; d_call: TRBD1; j_call: TRBJ1-2; cdr3_length: 14; cdr3_aa: CASIVPDRAYGYTF
v_call: TRBV7-9; d_call: -; j_call: TRBJ1-2; cdr3_length: 11; cdr3_aa: CSSSPYYGYTF
v_call: TRBV5-1; d_call: -; j_call: TRBJ2-7; cdr3_length: 14; cdr3_aa: CASSFTYPASEQYF
v_call: TRBV15; d_call: -; j_call: TRBJ2-4; cdr3_length: 17; cdr3_aa: CATSRDRSGRAKNIQYF
v_call: TRBV5-5; d_call: TRBD2; j_call: TRBJ2-4; cdr3_length: 18; cdr3_aa: CASSFPGLAPGSKNIQYF
v_call: TRBV27; d_call: TRBD2; j_call: TRBJ2-2; cdr3_length: 16; cdr3_aa: CASSTGLAASTGELFF
v_call: TRBV4-1; d_call: TRBD1; j_call: TRBJ1-1; cdr3_length: 14; cdr3_aa: CASSPTGGATEAFF
v_call: TRBV15; d_call: TRBD1; j_call: TRBJ1-2; cdr3_length: 14; cdr3_aa: CATARDRTAGGYTF
v_call: TRBV4-3; d_call: TRBD1; j_call: TRBJ2-5; cdr3_length: 15; cdr3_aa: CASSPVNTGEETQYF
v_call: TRBV19; d_call: -; j_call: TRBJ2-1; cdr3_length: 16; cdr3_aa: CASSIMVGGAYNEQFF
v_call: TRBV19; d_call: TRBD1; j_call: TRBJ2-5; cdr3_length: 14; cdr3_aa: CASSTTGRGETQYF
v_call: TRBV11-3; d_call: TRBD1; j_call: TRBJ1-1; cdr3_length: 15; cdr3_aa: CASSLGTGPNTEAFF
v_call: TRBV27; d_call: -; j_call: TRBJ1-1; cdr3_length: 15; cdr3_aa: CASSLSMGGNTEAFF
v_call: TRBV7-8; d_call: -; j_call: TRBJ2-7; cdr3_length: 15; cdr3_aa: CASRDGVGSSYEQYF
v_call: TRBV5-6; d_call: -; j_call: TRBJ1-1; cdr3_length: 16; cdr3_aa: CASSLAAGAMNTEAFF
v_call: TRBV18; d_call: TRBD2; j_call: TRBJ2-7; cdr3_length: 16; cdr3_aa: CASSPLGVAGSYEQYF
v_call: TRBV11-3; d_call: TRBD2; j_call: TRBJ2-3; cdr3_length: 14; cdr3_aa: CASSLSSGTDTQYF
v_call: TRBV18; d_call: -; j_call: TRBJ1-4; cdr3_length: 13; cdr3_aa: CASSLRTEEKLFF
v_call: TRBV4-2; d_call: -; j_call: TRBJ2-1; cdr3_length: 16; cdr3_aa: CASSPGEGGPPNEQFF
v_call: TRBV27; d_call: TRBD2; j_call: TRBJ2-7; cdr3_length: 13; cdr3_aa: CASSSGLDREQYF
v_call: TRBV2; d_call: TRBD1; j_call: TRBJ1-5; cdr3_length: 14; cdr3_aa: CASTTGGLNQPQHF
v_call: TRBV5-6; d_call: TRBD1; j_call: TRBJ1-1; cdr3_length: 15; cdr3_aa: CASRSGYRGNTEAFF
v_call: TRBV29-1; d_call: TRBD2; j_call: TRBJ2-1; cdr3_length: 13; cdr3_aa: CSVGAGFYNEQFF